The rows below give T cell receptor beta chains drawn from one sample of a study of shared clonotypes between healthy human individuals. The protocol was immunoSEQ multiplex PCR, while the TCRdb copy is restricted to in-frame clones and leaves out a portion. The table lists under 1,900,000 clones, 98% of them singletons. The sequenced sample consisted of naive CD4+ T cells sorted from blood. The receptor source for this set is a man aged 25-40 years in good health. Both conserved end residues are part of each CDR3. Fields, in order: clone size, CDR3 length, V gene, CDR3 protein. The size of a clone is reported for some rows only, either as once, few or many, or as a class for expanded clones.

- 15 TRBV28 CASRGRNSPYNEQFF
once 14 TRBV2 CASGPEGLVYEQYF
- 15 TRBV4-3 CASSNWRTGGTEAFF
- 13 TRBV28 CASSAGQTYEQYF
once 12 TRBV6-6 CASSSGLATQYF
once 14 TRBV5-1 CASSLGQGVAAQYF
- 15 TRBV5-4 CASSLELGSTDTQYF
- 14 TRBV7-9 CASSPFRTGTFDSF
- 15 TRBV18 CASSPGTAVSEKLFF
- 16 TRBV10-3 CAISESVGARVNEQFF
- 12 TRBV19 CATNRGGTEAFF
- 14 TRBV7-2 CASSLSAFTGELFF
- 15 TRBV7-8 CASSPTRPGPNEQFF
- 12 TRBV5-5 CASSLYVDTQYF